These 28 T cell receptor beta chains were all obtained from the same sample, sequenced in a study of identifying expanded T cells in peripheral blood. Only in-frame clones appear in the TCRdb table, and some are missing; sequencing was by immunoSEQ multiplex PCR. The sample has some 95,000 clones, more than 75% seen once; the top ten hold roughly 5.9%. Sample: blood. The receptors shown here come from a person between 18 and 75 years old in good health.

J is TRBJ2-7 and V is TRBV11-3; a possible D gene is TRBD1 (6 bases). This CDR3 contains 14 residues. Per the germline V gene, CDR1 is SGHNT and CDR2 is YENEEA. V was trimmed by 2 bases and J by 2 bases, leaving 10 bases between them. The CDR3 sequence: CASSLTTGTYEQYF. The CDR3 DNA is TGTGCCAGCAGCTTAACCACAGGGACCTACGAGCAGTACTTC.

This clone occurred a few times. The CDR3 loop reads CASRDIRNTEAFF. CDR3 in DNA: TGCGCCAGCAGGGACATCAGGAACACTGAAGCTTTCTTT. The chain uses TRBV10-2 and TRBJ1-1, with D possibly matching TRBD1 (5 bases). Trimming stripped 6 bases from V and 1 base from J, with 9 bases between. The length of the CDR3 is 13 residues. Germline-derived CDR1 and CDR2 are WSHSY and SAAADI.

The chain joins TRBV19 to TRBJ2-3; D not certain. There are 16 residues in the CDR3. Between the trimmed V and J ends, which lost 5 bases and 4 bases, there was a span of 19 bases. CDR1 and CDR2 from the germline V gene are LNHDA and SQIVND (reference sequence). The CDR3 loop reads CASSGLTNFNADTQYF. The CDR3 DNA reads TGTGCCAGTAGTGGCCTTACTAATTTCAACGCAGATACGCAGTATTTT.

The V and J genes are TRBV30 and TRBJ1-2, with D tentatively TRBD1 (5 bases). CDR1 is GTSNPN, CDR2 SVGIG, per germline (reference sequence). The CDR3 is 14 amino acids. Deletions cut 0 bases from V and 8 bases from J, with 16 bases between. CDR3 in DNA: TGTGCCTGGAGTGTAGGGAATCAGGGTACGGGCTACACCTTC. It yields the protein CAWSVGNQGTGYTF.

The CDR3 is CASSLDLSSTGDEKLFF. As DNA, the CDR3 is TGTGCCAGCAGCTTAGATCTGAGTTCGACCGGGGATGAAAAACTGTTTTTT. The gene calls are TRBV11-2 and TRBJ1-4; D is unresolved. With 0 bases removed from V and 6 bases from J, the gap between germline ends came to 17 bases. CDR1 is SGHAT, CDR2 FQNNGV, per germline. This CDR3 has 17 residues.

The genes are TRBV19 and TRBJ1-5; a weak D match, TRBD1 (6 bases). The CDR3 has 14 residues. Germline CDR1 LNHDA, CDR2 SQIVND (reference sequence). Trimming took 4 bases from V and 0 from J, leaving 7 bases between them. CDR3 region: CASSTDSSNQPQHF. The CDR3 bases are TGTGCCAGTAGTACGGACAGTAGCAATCAGCCCCAGCATTTT.

This clone appeared a few times. This chain links TRBV15 with TRBJ1-5, with 10 bases matching TRBD1. There are 14 residues in the CDR3. V gave up 5 bases and J gave up 7 bases; unmatched junction bases: 5. Germline V gene data show CDR1 as LNHNV and CDR2 as YYDKDF (reference sequence). The CDR3, as DNA: TGTGCCACCAGCCCTGGACAGGGGGGACAGCCCCAGCATTTT. Its translation: CATSPGQGGQPQHF. Combining the CDR3 with reference TRBV15 and TRBJ1-5 gives the whole variable domain DAMVIQNPRYQVTQFGKPVTLSCSQTLNHNVMYWYQQKSSQAPKLLFHYYDKDFNNEADTPDNFQSRRPNTSFCFLDIRSPGLGDTAMYLCATSPGQGGQPQHFGDGTRLSIL.

The chain joins TRBV5-1 to TRBJ2-5, with no clear D. In germline, CDR1 is SGHRS, CDR2 YFSETQ. The CDR3 is made up of 14 amino acids. V lost 5 bases and J 1 base, leaving 12 bases between the germline ends. The DNA for the CDR3 is TGCGCCAGCAGTCTGACTGTGGGCCAAGAGACCCAGTACTTC. Protein: CASSLTVGQETQYF.

The chain joins TRBV29-1 to TRBJ2-7; D is unclear. Trimming removed 4 bases from V and 5 bases from J, with 15 bases in between. This CDR3 contains 13 residues. Germline V gene sequence: CDR1 SQVTM, CDR2 ANQGSEA. In DNA, the CDR3 is TGCAGCGTTGCCGGGCCAAAGGGCCACGAGCAGTACTTC. Translated: CSVAGPKGHEQYF.

This chain connects TRBV12-5 to TRBJ2-7; unclear D gene. V lost 2 bases, J lost 5 bases, and 19 bases lay in between. Per germline, CDR1 LGHNT and CDR2 FRNRAP. This CDR3 spans 16 amino acids. DNA for the CDR3: TGTGCTAGTGGTTTGTCCCCGACACTACTTAGGGACGAGCAGTACTTC. Amino acids: CASGLSPTLLRDEQYF. Supplemented by reference TRBV12-5 and TRBJ2-7, the full variable domain reads DARVTQTPRHKVTEMGQEVTMRCQPILGHNTVFWYRQTMMQGLELLAYFRNRAPLDDSGMPKDRFSAEMPDATLATLKIQPSEPRDSAVYFCASGLSPTLLRDEQYFGPGTRLTVT.

J is TRBJ2-1 and V is TRBV9; 12 bases fit TRBD2. The CDR3 spans 16 residues. The germline V gene has CDR1 SGDLS and CDR2 YYNGEE. The ends lost 0 bases at V and 7 bases at J; junction bases unmatched: 5. This CDR3 reads CASSVGGTSGSNEQFF. The CDR3 nucleotides read TGTGCCAGCAGCGTAGGAGGGACTAGCGGGTCTAATGAGCAGTTCTTC.

The chain has TRBV6-5 and TRBJ1-1, with D uncertain. V was shortened by 2 bases and J by 2 bases, with 9 bases between the two germline ends. Germline V lookup: CDR1 MNHEY, CDR2 SVGAGI. The CDR3 contains 14 residues. The CDR3 region is CASSYQDGNTEAFF. The CDR3 coding sequence is TGTGCCAGCAGTTACCAGGACGGAAACACTGAAGCTTTCTTT.

The V and J genes are TRBV19 and TRBJ2-5, with 7 bases matching TRBD1. J lost 2 bases, V lost 0 bases, and 6 bases had no gene match. This CDR3 is 16 amino acids long. Looked up from germline, CDR1 is LNHDA and CDR2 is SQIVND (reference sequence). The CDR3, as DNA: TGTGCCAGTAGTATAGAACCGACAGGGTTACAAGAGACCCAGTACTTC. Its protein product is CASSIEPTGLQETQYF.

This clone was seen only once. The chain joins TRBV5-1 to TRBJ1-5; D not resolved. Germline V gene lookup returns CDR1 SGHRS and CDR2 YFSETQ. The CDR3 is made up of 15 amino acids. V was trimmed by 0 bases and J by 0 bases, leaving 7 bases between them. Written as DNA, the CDR3 is TGCGCCAGCAGCTTGGGAGAGGATAGCAATCAGCCCCAGCATTTT. Translated, it gives CASSLGEDSNQPQHF.

This sequence joins TRBV10-1 and TRBJ2-5; 12 bases are a match to TRBD2. The CDR3 sequence is 17 residues long. V shed 6 bases, J shed 2 bases, and the junction held 10 bases outside the gene matches. CDR1 and CDR2 from the germline V gene are WNHNN and SYGVQD (reference sequence). The CDR3 DNA reads as TGCGCCAGCAGGGCTCGTTGGACTAGCGGGGTTCAAGAGACCCAGTACTTC. Its translation is CASRARWTSGVQETQYF.

The rearrangement joins TRBV7-9 to TRBJ1-4; D is possibly TRBD1 (5 bases). The CDR3 covers 14 residues. V gave up 3 bases and J gave up 3 bases, with 8 bases separating them. The germline gives CDR1 SEHNR, CDR2 FQNEAQ (reference sequence). This CDR3 is CASSLTGANEKLFF. DNA for the CDR3: TGTGCCAGCAGCTTGACGGGGGCTAATGAAAAACTGTTTTTT. Drawing the rest from reference TRBV7-9 and TRBJ1-4, the complete variable domain is DTGVSQNPRHKITKRGQNVTFRCDPISEHNRLYWYRQTLGQGPEFLTYFQNEAQLEKSRLLSDRFSAERPKGSFSTLEIQRTEQGDSAMYLCASSLTGANEKLFFGSGTQLSVL.

This chain connects TRBV27 to TRBJ1-5, with TRBD1 matching 8 bases. With V trimmed by 10 bases and J by 9 bases, 14 bases remained unmatched. Germline CDR1 is MNHEY and CDR2 is SMNVEV (reference sequence). This CDR3 region has 14 residues. CDR3 sequence (DNA): TGTGCCACGGGGAATAACAGGGGGGACACGCCCCAGCATTTT. Residues: CATGNNRGDTPQHF.

The chain has TRBV30 and TRBJ1-2; no definite D call. V dropped 3 bases and J dropped 5 bases, with 13 bases sitting between them. The CDR3 consists of 13 residues. CDR1 GTSNPN and CDR2 SVGIG come from the germline V gene (reference sequence). The CDR3 nucleotides are TGTGCCTGGAGAGATAAAGCTTCTTATGGCTACACCTTC. It encodes CAWRDKASYGYTF. The full variable domain, completed using reference TRBV30 and TRBJ1-2, is SQTIHQWPATLVQPVGSPLSLECTVEGTSNPNLYWYRQAAGRGLQLLFYSVGIGQISSEVPQNLSASRPQDRQFILSSKKLLLSDSGFYLCAWRDKASYGYTFGSGTRLTVV.

The chain combines TRBV5-8 with TRBJ2-7; D unresolved. Per the germline V gene, CDR1 is SGHTS and CDR2 is YDEGEE. The ends were cut back, 4 bases at V and 2 bases at J, with 25 bases in the middle. The CDR3 length is 18 residues. The CDR3 DNA sequence: TGTGCCAGCAGCCCGGACGTAAGTGATATGCCGATCCCCTACGAGCAGTACTTC. Protein: CASSPDVSDMPIPYEQYF.

The V and J genes are TRBV14 and TRBJ1-1; TRBD1 agrees at 9 bases. CDR1 is SGHDN and CDR2 is FVKESK in the germline V gene. The CDR3 contains 13 residues. The J segment lost 7 bases and the V segment lost 4 bases, leaving 4 bases of the junction unmatched. Written as DNA, the CDR3 is TGTGCCAGCAGCCCACAGGGGGCTGGTGAAGCTTTCTTT. It encodes CASSPQGAGEAFF.

This CDR3 is CASSWGNEQFF. CDR3 DNA: TGTGCCAGCTCGTGGGGGAATGAGCAGTTCTTC. The chain couples TRBV18 to TRBJ2-1; either TRBD1 or TRBD2 may supply D (5 bases each). Germline-derived CDR1 and CDR2 are KGHSH and LQKENI. The CDR3 is 11 residues long. V lost 6 bases, J lost 7 bases, and 7 bases lay in between.

The genes are TRBV9 and TRBJ2-6, with unresolved D. This CDR3 is 16 amino acids long. Germline loops: CDR1 SGDLS, CDR2 YYNGEE. V was cut by 3 bases and J by 0 bases, with 10 bases left in between. The CDR3 here is CASSAQVGSGANVLTF. The CDR3 DNA sequence: TGTGCCAGCAGCGCACAAGTCGGCTCTGGGGCCAACGTCCTGACTTTC. Supplemented by reference TRBV9 and TRBJ2-6, the full variable domain reads DSGVTQTPKHLITATGQRVTLRCSPRSGDLSVYWYQQSLDQGLQFLIQYYNGEERAKGNILERFSAQQFPDLHSELNLSSLELGDSALYFCASSAQVGSGANVLTFGAGSRLTVL.

V is TRBV9 and J is TRBJ2-7; D remains unclear. The CDR3 runs to 15 residues. The V end lost 4 bases, the J end lost 4 bases, and 18 bases lay between the germline ends. Germline loops: CDR1 SGDLS, CDR2 YYNGEE. CDR3 in DNA: TGTGCCAGCAGCCCCTCAGGCCCGAACATATACGAGCAGTACTTC. Translating gives CASSPSGPNIYEQYF.

J is TRBJ1-2 and V is TRBV7-2, with D unresolved. Germline assignment: CDR1 SGHTA and CDR2 FQGNSA. The CDR3 spans 16 residues. Trimming shortened V by 1 base and J by 1 base, and 13 bases separated the two germline ends. This CDR3 reads CASSLEVTRDNYGYTF. The CDR3, as DNA: TGTGCCAGCAGCTTAGAGGTAACAAGGGATAACTATGGCTACACCTTC.

This chain uses TRBV18 with TRBJ1-3; 11 bases line up with TRBD1. V lost 3 bases, J lost 0 bases, and 10 bases stayed unmatched. The CDR3 is 19 residues long. Germline V gives CDR1 KGHSH, CDR2 LQKENI. Here the CDR3 reads CASSPGLGQGENSGNTIYF. In nucleotides, the CDR3 is TGTGCCAGCTCACCCGGACTGGGACAGGGGGAGAACTCTGGAAACACCATATATTTT.

The V and J genes are TRBV5-1 and TRBJ1-2, with D maybe TRBD1 (6 bases). Germline assignment: CDR1 SGHRS and CDR2 YFSETQ. The CDR3 has 13 amino acids. Trimming removed 1 base at V and 7 bases at J, with 11 bases between. CDR3: CASSLLGGSGYTF. The CDR3 coding sequence is TGCGCCAGCAGCTTGCTTGGGGGCTCTGGCTACACCTTC.

This clone has a handful of counts. The V and J genes are TRBV7-2 and TRBJ1-6, with a possible D match to TRBD1 (6 bases). The CDR3 runs to 15 residues. Germline CDR1 and CDR2: SGHTA and FQGNSA. Trimming took 1 base from V and 11 from J, leaving 15 bases between them. CDR3 DNA: TGTGCCAGCAGCTTAGGTCCAGGGGAAATAACACCCCTCCACTTT. Protein: CASSLGPGEITPLHF.

This clone appeared a few times. This rearrangement joins TRBV9 to TRBJ1-2; D gene unclear. Looked up from germline, CDR1 is SGDLS and CDR2 is YYNGEE. V lost 0 bases to trimming and J lost 1 base, with 7 bases between them. The CDR3 length is 14 residues. The CDR3 sequence: CASSVGWNNYGYTF. The CDR3 bases are TGTGCCAGCAGCGTAGGATGGAATAACTATGGCTACACCTTC.